Sequencing of this TCR beta chain was carried out in a study of blood T cell repertoires in COVID-19. In the study overall: Material from acute and convalescent COVID-19 was sourced from the United States, Italy and Spain.

V gave up 4 bases and J gave up 8 bases; unmatched junction bases: 13. This CDR3 comprises 15 residues. Germline V gives CDR1 MNHEY, CDR2 SVGEGT. Methods used by the authors: Amplification of reference gene primers provided the estimated nucleated cell counts. Data came from immunoSEQ multiplex PCR; TCRdb stores just in-frame clones and leaves some out. Clone size and the V and J calls come from that table; the DNA yielded D and trimming. The table lists about 15,000 clones, around 82% of them singletons. This receptor was obtained from a human donor in a cohort sampled during active COVID-19. The rearrangement uses TRBV6-2 or TRBV6-3 and TRBJ1-2; 7 positions agree with TRBD1. Sequencing was carried out using peripheral blood. The CDR3 DNA reads TGTGCCAGCAGTTTAAACAGGGGCGCGACCGCAGGCTACACCTTC. Its protein product is CASSLNRGATAGYTF.